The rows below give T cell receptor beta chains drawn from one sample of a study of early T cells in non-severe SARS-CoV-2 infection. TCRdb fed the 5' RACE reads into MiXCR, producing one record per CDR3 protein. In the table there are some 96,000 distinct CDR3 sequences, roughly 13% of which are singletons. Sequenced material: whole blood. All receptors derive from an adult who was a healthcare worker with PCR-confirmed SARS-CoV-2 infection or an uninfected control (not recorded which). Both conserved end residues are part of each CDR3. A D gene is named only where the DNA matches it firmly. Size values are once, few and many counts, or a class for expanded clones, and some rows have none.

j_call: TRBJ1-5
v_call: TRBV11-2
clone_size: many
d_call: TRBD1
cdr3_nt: TGTGCCAGCAGCTTAGGGACAGGGGGCTTCAAGCCCCAGCATTTT
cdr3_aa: CASSLGTGGFKPQHF

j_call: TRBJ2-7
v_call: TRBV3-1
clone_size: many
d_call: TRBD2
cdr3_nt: TGTGCCAGCAGCCCGTTACTAGCGGGGGGCTCCTACGAGCAGTACTTC
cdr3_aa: CASSPLLAGGSYEQYF

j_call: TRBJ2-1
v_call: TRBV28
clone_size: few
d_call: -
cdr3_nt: TGTGCCAGCAGTACTAGCAGCAATGAGCAGTTCTTC
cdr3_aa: CASSTSSNEQFF

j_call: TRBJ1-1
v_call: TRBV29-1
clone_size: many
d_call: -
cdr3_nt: TGCAGCGTTGAAGTGATGGACGAAGCTTTCTTT
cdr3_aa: CSVEVMDEAFF

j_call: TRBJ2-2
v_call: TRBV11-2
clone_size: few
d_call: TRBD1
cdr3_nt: TGTGCCAGCAGCTCAATATCCGGGACAGGGTTCACCGGGGAGCTGTTTTTT
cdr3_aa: CASSSISGTGFTGELFF

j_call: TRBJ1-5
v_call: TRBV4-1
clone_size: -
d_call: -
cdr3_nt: TGCGCCAGCAGCCGAGCGTGGGGGATGGGTCAGCCCCAGCATTTT
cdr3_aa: CASSRAWGMGQPQHF

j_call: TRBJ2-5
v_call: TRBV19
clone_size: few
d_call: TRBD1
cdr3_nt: TGTGCCAGTAGAGACAGGGCGGTCAGCGGGACCCAGTACTTC
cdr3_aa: CASRDRAVSGTQYF

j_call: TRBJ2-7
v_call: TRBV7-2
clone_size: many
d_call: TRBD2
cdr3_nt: TGTGCCAGCAGCTTAGCAGGACTAGCCGAGTACGAGCAGTACTTC
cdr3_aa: CASSLAGLAEYEQYF

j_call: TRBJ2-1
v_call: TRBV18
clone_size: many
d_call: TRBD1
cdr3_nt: TGTGCCAGCTCACAGGGACAGTACAATGAGCAGTTCTTC
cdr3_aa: CASSQGQYNEQFF

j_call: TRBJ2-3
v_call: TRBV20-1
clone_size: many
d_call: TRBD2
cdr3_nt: TGCAGTGCGTCACTTCGGACTAGCGGCCTCACAGATACGCAGTATTTT
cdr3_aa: CSASLRTSGLTDTQYF

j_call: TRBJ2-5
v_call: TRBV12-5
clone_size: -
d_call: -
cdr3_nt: TGTGCTAGTGCCCCGGCTAGATCAGAGACCCAGTACTTC
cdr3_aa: CASAPARSETQYF

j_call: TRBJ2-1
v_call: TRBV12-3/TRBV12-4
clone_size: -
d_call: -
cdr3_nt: TGTGCCAGCAGTTTAGCAGGATCTCACAATGAGCAGTTCTTC
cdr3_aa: CASSLAGSHNEQFF

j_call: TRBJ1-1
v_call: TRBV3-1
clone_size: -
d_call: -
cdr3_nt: TGTGCCAGCAGCCAAGTACCCGGGAACACTGAAGCTTTCTTT
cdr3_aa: CASSQVPGNTEAFF

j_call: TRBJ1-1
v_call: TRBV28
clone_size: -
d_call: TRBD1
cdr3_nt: TGTGCCACCGCAGACAGGGGGTCTGCTGAAGCTTTCTTT
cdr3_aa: CATADRGSAEAFF

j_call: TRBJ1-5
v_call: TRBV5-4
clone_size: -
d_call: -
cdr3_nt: TGTGCCAGCAGCAGAAAGACATCCCCAGCCTCCACCGGTCAGCCCCAGCATTTT
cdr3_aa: CASSRKTSPASTGQPQHF

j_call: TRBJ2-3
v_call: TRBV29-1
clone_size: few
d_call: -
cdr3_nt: TGCAGCGTTGAAGGGGGGCCAACAGATACGCAGTATTTT
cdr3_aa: CSVEGGPTDTQYF

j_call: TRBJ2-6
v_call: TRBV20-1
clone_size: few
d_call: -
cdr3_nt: TGCAGTGCTAGAGATGAGGGGGTCCCCTCTGGGGCCAACGTCCTGACTTTC
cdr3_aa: CSARDEGVPSGANVLTF

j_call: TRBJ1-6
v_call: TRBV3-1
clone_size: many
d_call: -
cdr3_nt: TGTGCCAGCAGCCAACGCATGACCGATTCACCCCTCCACTTT
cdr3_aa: CASSQRMTDSPLHF

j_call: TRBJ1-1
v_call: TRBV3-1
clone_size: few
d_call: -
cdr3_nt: TGTGCCAGCAGCCGAGGACCGCTGAACACTGAAGCTTTCTTT
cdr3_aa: CASSRGPLNTEAFF

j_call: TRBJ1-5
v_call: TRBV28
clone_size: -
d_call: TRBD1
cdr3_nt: TGTGCCAGCAGTTTATCACCCGGGACAGGGGGAAAGCCCCAGCATTTT
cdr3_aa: CASSLSPGTGGKPQHF

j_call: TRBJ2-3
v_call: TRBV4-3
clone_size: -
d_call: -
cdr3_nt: TGCGCCAGCAGCCAAGATATGGACGATACGCAGTATTTT
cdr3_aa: CASSQDMDDTQYF

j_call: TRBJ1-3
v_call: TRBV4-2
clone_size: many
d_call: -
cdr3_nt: TGTGCCAGCAGCCAAGATCGTGGCAGCTCTGGAAACACCATATATTTT
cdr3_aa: CASSQDRGSSGNTIYF

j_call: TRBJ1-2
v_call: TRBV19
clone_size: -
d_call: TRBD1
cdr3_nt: TGTGCCAGTACATCCTTCGGCGCGCAGGGGGAATATGGCTACACCTTC
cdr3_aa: CASTSFGAQGEYGYTF

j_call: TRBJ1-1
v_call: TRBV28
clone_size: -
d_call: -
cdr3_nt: TGTGCCAGCAGTTCCCCCGGGACATCCATGAACACTGAAGCTTTCTTT
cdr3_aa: CASSSPGTSMNTEAFF